Listed here are 14 T cell receptor beta chains from one sample, sequenced in a study of cytomegalovirus exposure and HLA in healthy donors. Both 60 Vbeta primers and 13 Jbeta primers went into the PCR. Libraries were prepared by immunoSEQ multiplex PCR; TCRdb keeps only in-frame clonotypes and omits some of them. In the table there are about 190,000 clones, under 85% of which are singletons. Source material: PBMCs. The receptor set was obtained from a woman younger than 30 in good health and CMV-seronegative.

The chain couples TRBV25-1 to TRBJ2-2, with 8 bases aligning to TRBD1. Per germline, CDR1 MGHDK and CDR2 SYGVNS. There are 16 residues in the CDR3. V dropped 3 bases and J dropped 5; count of bases not matched to a gene: 8. Here the CDR3 reads CASSDLQGEGTGELFF. CDR3 sequence (DNA): TGTGCCAGCAGTGACCTACAGGGGGAAGGGACCGGGGAGCTGTTTTTT. Together with reference TRBV25-1 and TRBJ2-2, the CDR3 gives the full variable domain: EADIYQTPRYLVIGTGKKITLECSQTMGHDKMYWYQQDPGMELHLIHYSYGVNSTEKGDLSSESTVSRIRTEHFPLTLESARPSHTSQYLCASSDLQGEGTGELFFGEGSRLTVL.

This chain joins TRBV28 and TRBJ2-1; TRBD2 aligns across 7 bases. V lost 5 bases and J lost 5; bases outside the gene matches: 6. The germline V gene encodes CDR1 MDHEN and CDR2 SYDVKM. The CDR3 length is 14 residues. The CDR3: CASSLSGTNNEQFF. The CDR3 DNA reads TGTGCCAGCAGTCTAAGCGGGACTAACAATGAGCAGTTCTTC.

The chain uses TRBV18 and TRBJ2-7; weak D call: TRBD2 (5 bases). CDR3 size: 14 residues. Germline V gene data show CDR1 as KGHSH and CDR2 as LQKENI. The V end lost 4 bases, the J end lost 4 bases, and 14 bases lay between the germline ends. For the CDR3, the DNA is TGTGCCAGCTCACAGAGAGAGGGCGCATACGAGCAGTACTTC. Amino acids: CASSQREGAYEQYF.

This clone was counted only a few times. The J gene is TRBJ1-1, the V gene TRBV23-1; D gene ambiguous. TRBV23-1 counts as an open reading frame of uncertain function. V gave up 6 bases and J gave up 12 bases, with 14 bases separating them. The CDR3 is made up of 11 amino acids. CDR3 sequence: CASSEILRSFF. CDR3 DNA: TGCGCCAGCAGCGAGATTCTGCGATCTTTCTTT.

The chain links TRBV5-8 to TRBJ2-6, with D maybe TRBD1 (5 bases). V lost 5 bases, J lost 0 bases, and 9 bases lay in between. The CDR3 length is 15 residues. Germline V gene sequence: CDR1 SGHTS, CDR2 YDEGEE. The CDR3 protein is CASSLQDSGANVLTF. DNA of the CDR3: TGTGCCAGCAGTTTACAGGACTCTGGGGCCAACGTCCTGACTTTC.

The chain links TRBV6-6 to TRBJ2-5; D is ambiguous. CDR1 MNHNY and CDR2 SVGAGI come from the germline V gene (reference sequence). V lost 2 bases and J lost 4, with 5 bases in between. This CDR3 has 12 residues. The DNA for the CDR3 is TGTGCCAGCAGTTACCTGGCAGAGACCCAGTACTTC. Translated: CASSYLAETQYF.

This sequence joins TRBV10-3 and TRBJ2-5, with 11 nucleotides matching TRBD2. The CDR3 consists of 14 residues. Germline V gene sequence: CDR1 ENHRY, CDR2 SYGVKD. The V and J ends lost 6 bases and 5 bases, in that order; junction bases with no gene match: 5. The CDR3 reads CAIRDPSGGETQYF. The CDR3 bases are TGTGCCATCAGAGACCCTAGCGGGGGGGAGACCCAGTACTTC.

V usage is TRBV6-5 and J usage is TRBJ2-1; 8 bases match TRBD2. With 6 bases clipped from V and 8 bases from J, the junction kept 6 bases outside the gene matches. The CDR3 runs 13 residues. Looked up from germline, CDR1 is MNHEY and CDR2 is SVGAGI. The CDR3 is CASRPTGGDEQFF. The CDR3 DNA sequence: TGTGCCAGCAGGCCGACGGGGGGGGATGAGCAGTTCTTC.

V gene TRBV9 combines with J gene TRBJ2-7; tentatively, D is TRBD2 (6 bases). The V and J ends lost 1 base and 4 bases respectively, with 12 bases between them. Germline loops: CDR1 SGDLS, CDR2 YYNGEE. The length of the CDR3 is 14 residues. CDR3 sequence reads: CASSVTSTGYEQYF. CDR3 bases: TGTGCCAGCAGCGTAACTAGCACCGGATACGAGCAGTACTTC.

The chain recombines TRBV7-2 with TRBJ2-2; 8 nucleotides line up with TRBD2. This CDR3 spans 15 amino acids. Germline trimming cut 4 bases from V and 5 bases from J; bases unmatched to any gene: 6. Germline CDR1 reads SGHTA; CDR2 reads FQGNSA. The CDR3 sequence is CASSSQSGGTGELFF. The CDR3 DNA reads TGTGCCAGCAGCTCTCAGTCGGGGGGGACCGGGGAGCTGTTTTTT.

V gene TRBV30 combines with J gene TRBJ2-1; 8 bases map to TRBD2. With 8 bases clipped from V and 0 bases from J, the junction kept 12 bases outside the gene matches. The CDR3 contains 16 residues. Germline values: CDR1 GTSNPN, CDR2 SVGIG (reference sequence). The DNA of the CDR3 is TGTGCCGGTAGCTTCTACAGCGGGAGCTCCTACAATGAGCAGTTCTTC. Translating it yields CAGSFYSGSSYNEQFF.

The chain is built from TRBV4-1 and TRBJ1-4, with D possibly matching TRBD1 (6 bases). The V and J ends lost 4 bases and 6 bases respectively, with 15 bases between them. CDR1 is MGHRA, CDR2 YSYEKL, per germline. This CDR3 is built from 15 residues. The CDR3 DNA reads TGCGCCAGCAGCCTTCTACAGGGTCTTCATGAAAAACTGTTTTTT. Translating gives CASSLLQGLHEKLFF.

This chain uses TRBV6-6 with TRBJ2-2, with 7 bases lining up with TRBD1. V dropped 5 bases and J dropped 4; count of bases not matched to a gene: 7. Germline V gene data show CDR1 as MNHNY and CDR2 as SVGAGI (reference sequence). The CDR3 has 15 residues. This CDR3 reads CASSQQGSGTGELFF. The CDR3 bases are TGTGCCAGCAGTCAACAGGGGTCGGGCACCGGGGAGCTGTTTTTT.

The rearrangement joins TRBV25-1 to TRBJ2-1; D gene uncertain. There are 15 residues in the CDR3. Trimming removed 3 bases from V and 6 bases from J, with 15 bases in between. Per germline, CDR1 MGHDK and CDR2 SYGVNS. The CDR3 reads CASSEYGAQANEQFF. For the CDR3, the DNA is TGTGCCAGCAGTGAGTACGGCGCCCAGGCCAATGAGCAGTTCTTC. The variable domain in full, completed from reference TRBV25-1 and TRBJ2-1, reads EADIYQTPRYLVIGTGKKITLECSQTMGHDKMYWYQQDPGMELHLIHYSYGVNSTEKGDLSSESTVSRIRTEHFPLTLESARPSHTSQYLCASSEYGAQANEQFFGPGTRLTVL.